The present entry profiles one TCR beta chain with its context. These data come from a study of tumor-infiltrating lymphocytes in primary liver carcinoma. There are 15 residues in the CDR3. Germline-derived CDR1 and CDR2 are SGHAT and FQNNGV. V was pared by 3 bases and J by 2 bases, with 13 bases between. A constant-region primer served to make TCR beta cDNA from roughly 500 ng total RNA. TCR beta libraries came from three nested multiplex PCR rounds using slightly modified ARM-PCR. The opening two PCR rounds, ten to eleven cycles each, paired TRBV1-TRBV30 forward primers with a C-beta reverse primer. TCRdb redid the calling of the multiplex PCR reads with MiXCR, one entry per CDR3 protein. The top ten hold 7.5% to 9% of the sample, which has approximately 120,000 distinct CDR3 sequences, 64% seen once. Investigators took RNA and DNA out together from roughly 21-30 mg of unsorted bulk tissue. Those sampled were patients whose primary liver carcinoma was treated by surgical resection.

Sequences were obtained from liver tumor tissue from sampling region 3. The sample's subset: tumor region T3, left-lateral pole. This clonotype originated in a woman aged 55-75 years with primary liver carcinoma and hepatitis B virus infection. The rearrangement joins TRBV11-2 to TRBJ2-5; tentative D call: TRBD2 (6 bases). The CDR3 sequence: CASSLAGTVQETQYF. In DNA form, the CDR3 reads TGTGCCAGCAGCTTGGCCGGGACTGTACAAGAGACCCAGTACTTC.